This T cell receptor (beta chain) was retrieved from a study of response to subunit inactivated influenza vaccine. Regarding the study as a whole: There was a suggestion from the authors that each seasonal influenza vaccination recruits few new T cells.

From the RT-PCR reads, TCRdb called clonotypes with MiXCR, one entry per CDR3 protein. The sample has about 480,000 distinct CDR3 sequences; approximately 10% are singletons. Points on this clonotype: Its antigen is unknown.

This sequence originates from a man in his fifties or sixties who received an inactivated influenza vaccine. This sample comprised PBMCs from blood, obtained 35 to 45 days after vaccination.

DNA of the CDR3: TGTGCCACCAGTTTAGGGGATCCCACAGATACGCAGTATTTT. Translated, it gives CATSLGDPTDTQYF. The rearrangement uses TRBV24-1 and TRBJ2-3, with D tentatively TRBD1 (5 bases). Per the germline V gene, CDR1 is KGHDR and CDR2 is SFDVKD. The CDR3 totals 14 residues. The V end was cut by 6 bases, the J end by 2 bases, with 11 bases between.